Following are 20 T cell receptor beta chains from one sample sequenced in a study of cytomegalovirus exposure and HLA in healthy donors. The PCR employed 60 Vbeta primers together with 13 Jbeta primers. Measured with immunoSEQ multiplex PCR; TCRdb has only the in-frame clones, and not every one. This table has a few hundred thousand clones, about 74% appearing once. Sequenced material: PBMCs. The receptors originated from a man between 35 and 55 years old in good health and CMV-seronegative.

The chain links TRBV4-2 to TRBJ2-1; 7 bases align to TRBD1. Looked up from germline, CDR1 is LGHNA and CDR2 is YNFKEQ. The trim removed 0 bases at V and 4 bases at J, leaving 6 bases unmatched. This CDR3 spans 16 amino acids. CDR3 in amino acids: CASSQEGQAPYNEQFF. The CDR3 DNA reads as TGTGCCAGCAGCCAAGAAGGACAGGCCCCTTACAATGAGCAGTTCTTC.

The count of this clone is one. The chain joins TRBV19 to TRBJ2-5, with a tentative D call TRBD1 (5 bases). The V end lost 3 bases, the J end lost 6 bases, and 11 bases lay between the germline ends. The germline V gene has CDR1 LNHDA and CDR2 SQIVND (reference sequence). The CDR3 has 13 residues. The DNA of the CDR3 is TGTGCCAGTAGTATGGAAGGGGTGCAGACCCAGTACTTC. Its translation: CASSMEGVQTQYF.

A single count supports this clone. V gene TRBV4-2 combines with J gene TRBJ1-1, with 7 bases aligning to TRBD1. Germline trimming cut 1 base from V and 7 bases from J; bases unmatched to any gene: 3. From germline, CDR1 is LGHNA and CDR2 YNFKEQ. CDR3 length equals 13 residues. CDR3 region: CASSQGGTVEAFF. In nucleotides, the CDR3 is TGTGCCAGCAGCCAAGGTGGGACAGTTGAAGCTTTCTTT.

This chain joins TRBV25-1 and TRBJ2-1, with TRBD1 matching 9 bases. The ends lost 0 bases at V and 8 bases at J; junction bases unmatched: 8. The CDR3 consists of 16 residues. Germline loops: CDR1 MGHDK, CDR2 SYGVNS. The CDR3 region is CASSEYNRGQGDEQFF. The CDR3, as DNA: TGTGCCAGCAGTGAATATAACAGGGGGCAGGGGGATGAGCAGTTCTTC.

The chain is built from TRBV19 and TRBJ2-1; D is unresolved. Germline V lookup: CDR1 LNHDA, CDR2 SQIVND (reference sequence). V lost 5 bases to trimming and J lost 3 bases, with 8 bases between them. This CDR3 is 13 amino acids long. The CDR3 loop reads CASSSEIYNEQFF. The CDR3 nucleotides are TGTGCCAGTAGTTCAGAAATCTACAATGAGCAGTTCTTC.

This chain uses TRBV27 with TRBJ1-2; D is perhaps TRBD1 (6 bases). Trimming removed 1 base from V and 4 bases from J, with 13 bases in between. The CDR3 totals 15 residues. Germline CDR1 and CDR2: MNHEY and SMNVEV (reference sequence). CDR3 sequence: CASSLFPGASYGYTF. CDR3 sequence (DNA): TGTGCCAGCAGTTTATTTCCAGGGGCGAGCTATGGCTACACCTTC.

This sequence joins TRBV2 and TRBJ1-1; tentatively, D is TRBD1 (6 bases). Germline V lookup: CDR1 SNHLY, CDR2 FYNNEI. The CDR3 is 13 residues long. V lost 3 bases and J 2 bases, leaving 7 bases between the germline ends. The CDR3, as DNA: TGTGCCAGCAGTGACAGGGGAAACACTGAAGCTTTCTTT. Its translation: CASSDRGNTEAFF.

V and J are TRBV19 and TRBJ2-7; the match to TRBD1 covers 10 bases. The CDR3 covers 14 residues. With V trimmed by 4 bases and J by 5 bases, 5 bases remained unmatched. Looked up from germline, CDR1 is LNHDA and CDR2 is SQIVND (reference sequence). CDR3 region: CASSRDRGSHEQYF. The CDR3 bases are TGTGCCAGTAGTAGGGACAGGGGATCCCACGAGCAGTACTTC.

This clone has a handful of counts. The chain couples TRBV5-1 to TRBJ2-3; 13 nucleotides align to TRBD2. The germline gives CDR1 SGHRS, CDR2 YFSETQ. The CDR3 totals 17 residues. J lost 1 base, V lost 3 bases, and 5 bases had no gene match. CDR3 DNA: TGCGCCAGCAGCTACACTAGCGGGGGGGTCGGCACAGATACGCAGTATTTT. As protein: CASSYTSGGVGTDTQYF.

This chain uses TRBV5-4 with TRBJ2-5; maybe TRBD1 (6 bases). Germline-derived CDR1 and CDR2 are SGHNT and YYREEE (reference sequence). The CDR3 spans 17 residues. Trimming removed 4 bases from V and 3 bases from J, with 22 bases in between. The CDR3 DNA reads TGTGCCAGCAGCCCCACAGGGCTATCAAAACTCGAAGAGACCCAGTACTTC. Its protein is CASSPTGLSKLEETQYF. The full variable domain, its missing parts supplied by reference TRBV5-4 and TRBJ2-5, is ETGVTQSPTHLIKTRGQQVTLRCSSQSGHNTVSWYQQALGQGPQFIFQYYREEENGRGNFPPRFSGLQFPNYSSELNVNALELDDSALYLCASSPTGLSKLEETQYFGPGTRLLVL.

This clone was found once. This chain links TRBV9 with TRBJ1-2, with 9 bases matching TRBD1. The CDR3 runs 15 residues. Germline V gives CDR1 SGDLS, CDR2 YYNGEE. The V and J ends lost 2 bases and 5 bases, in that order; junction bases with no gene match: 7. The CDR3 is CASSVYRDRDYGYTF. The CDR3 bases are TGTGCCAGCAGCGTGTACCGGGACAGGGATTATGGCTACACCTTC.

The chain links TRBV7-2 to TRBJ2-7; 9 nucleotides match TRBD2. Germline trimming cut 1 base from V and 3 bases from J; bases unmatched to any gene: 4. This CDR3 is built from 15 residues. In germline, CDR1 is SGHTA, CDR2 FQGNSA. CDR3 residues: CASSLGGTSFYEQYF. CDR3 sequence (DNA): TGTGCCAGCAGCTTAGGAGGGACTAGCTTCTACGAGCAGTACTTC.

The chain recombines TRBV5-1 with TRBJ2-3; 11 bases match TRBD2. J gave up 3 bases and V 4 bases, and 7 bases lay outside the gene matches. The germline V gene has CDR1 SGHRS and CDR2 YFSETQ. The CDR3 is 16 residues long. Here the CDR3 reads CASSPPSGRSTDTQYF. DNA of the CDR3: TGCGCCAGCAGCCCCCCTAGCGGGAGGAGTACAGATACGCAGTATTTT.

The chain couples TRBV11-2 to TRBJ1-1; perhaps TRBD1 as D (6 bases). Trimming left V 2 bases short and J 4 bases short, with 11 bases between. CDR3 length: 14 residues. Looked up from germline, CDR1 is SGHAT and CDR2 is FQNNGV. The CDR3 spells CASSLQGLATEAFF. The CDR3 DNA follows: TGTGCCAGCAGCTTACAGGGGTTAGCCACTGAAGCTTTCTTT.

V gene TRBV9 combines with J gene TRBJ2-2, with TRBD2 as a possible D gene (6 bases). Germline V gives CDR1 SGDLS, CDR2 YYNGEE. There are 15 residues in the CDR3. V lost 4 bases and J 0 bases, leaving 10 bases between the germline ends. This CDR3 reads CASSRRLANTGELFF. The DNA of the CDR3 is TGTGCCAGCAGCAGACGACTAGCGAACACCGGGGAGCTGTTTTTT.

CDR3 protein: CASSLEFRADTEAFF. DNA for the CDR3: TGTGCCAGCAGCTTGGAATTCAGGGCGGACACTGAAGCTTTCTTT. The rearrangement joins TRBV5-6 to TRBJ1-1; D perhaps matches TRBD1 (5 bases). Per germline, CDR1 SGHDT and CDR2 YYEEEE. The CDR3 has 15 residues. Trimming shortened V by 0 bases and J by 3 bases, and 12 bases separated the two germline ends.

With respect to this clone: The same CDR3 arises from other DNA sequences in this sample as well. CDR3 sequence (DNA): TGTGCCAGCAGCGTAGCGGGGGGATATGGCTACACCTTC. Translated, it gives CASSVAGGYGYTF. V and J are TRBV9 and TRBJ1-2, with D maybe TRBD1 (5 bases). From germline, CDR1 is SGDLS and CDR2 YYNGEE. The CDR3 sequence is 13 residues long. Deletions cut 0 bases from V and 5 bases from J, with 8 bases between. The whole variable domain, remainder taken from reference TRBV9 and TRBJ1-2, is DSGVTQTPKHLITATGQRVTLRCSPRSGDLSVYWYQQSLDQGLQFLIQYYNGEERAKGNILERFSAQQFPDLHSELNLSSLELGDSALYFCASSVAGGYGYTFGSGTRLTVV.

This clone came up a few times. The chain uses TRBV5-1 and TRBJ1-2, with unresolved D. Germline CDR1 SGHRS, CDR2 YFSETQ. This CDR3 contains 14 residues. V lost 0 bases and J lost 4, with 10 bases in between. CDR3 in DNA: TGCGCCAGCAGCTTGGTCCACAGCATCTATGGCTACACCTTC. It is translated as CASSLVHSIYGYTF.

The chain couples TRBV7-6 to TRBJ2-1; 7 nucleotides line up with TRBD1. This CDR3 region has 17 residues. The germline V gene has CDR1 SGHVS and CDR2 FNYEAQ. V trimming: 0 bases; J trimming: 4 bases; junction bases outside the gene matches: 9. CDR3 in amino acids: CASSLAPTGSWYNEQFF. In DNA form, the CDR3 reads TGTGCCAGCAGCTTAGCCCCGACAGGGTCCTGGTACAATGAGCAGTTCTTC. The variable domain in full, with the rest retrieved from reference TRBV7-6 and TRBJ2-1, is GAGVSQSPRYKVTKRGQDVALRCDPISGHVSLYWYRQALGQGPEFLTYFNYEAQQDKSGLPNDRFSAERPEGSISTLTIQRTEQRDSAMYRCASSLAPTGSWYNEQFFGPGTRLTVL.

This chain uses TRBV5-1 with TRBJ2-7, with 10 positions matching TRBD2. V gave up 2 bases and J gave up 2 bases; unmatched junction bases: 7. From germline, CDR1 is SGHRS and CDR2 YFSETQ. The CDR3 extends over 16 amino acids. In DNA form, the CDR3 reads TGCGCCAGCAGCTTTAAGGGGACTAGCGTTACCTACGAGCAGTACTTC. Amino acids: CASSFKGTSVTYEQYF.